This TCR beta chain was retrieved from a study of T-cell memory formation after mild COVID-19. Study details: Largely, TCR clusters stayed within a single donor.

The study, taken as a whole, reports: Some SARS-CoV-2-responding clones were already detected in memory before infection.

V lost 10 bases and J 3 bases, leaving 18 bases between the germline ends. The CDR3 is 14 amino acids. The germline gives CDR1 ENHRY, CDR2 SYGVKD. Each CDR3 protein is one row after TCRdb ran MiXCR on the 5' RACE reads. The sample has some 270,000 distinct CDR3 sequences; 15% are singletons. On this clonotype itself: Its antigen is still unknown.

The sample consisted of PBMCs or a T cell subset sorted from them (not recorded which). This sequence originates from an adult woman who had mild COVID-19 (a few samples of this study predate the infection). Cell type and time point are not known. The chain combines TRBV10-3 with TRBJ1-2, with TRBD1 as a possible D gene (5 bases). In DNA form, the CDR3 reads TGTGCCACCTGGACAAGGGGACGAGACTATGGCTACACCTTC. This codes for CATWTRGRDYGYTF.